The present entry profiles one T cell receptor beta chain with its context. As yet, its antigen is unknown. The sample originates from a study of blood T cells in healthy people across ages. At the level of the study: T cells yielded about one barcoded beta molecule per two cells through template switching.

Broader study findings: PBMCs left unsorted prevented a conclusive naive versus antigen-experienced comparison.

Next came a second PCR, run for about 7 to 12 cycles, which used a sample-barcoded 5' primer along with a J-beta primer mix. Every cDNA molecule carried a tag from a template-switch adaptor bearing 12 random nucleotides. Samples each returned at least 3 million CDR3-containing paired-end reads. TCRdb itself ran the 5' RACE reads through MiXCR, one entry per CDR3 protein. The data hold over 1,200,000 distinct CDR3 sequences, with approximately 63% observed a single time. V lost 10 bases, J lost 4 bases, and 2 bases stayed unmatched. The CDR3 runs to 11 residues. The sequencing sample was made of blood. This rearrangement joins TRBV12-3 or TRBV12-4 to TRBJ2-7; 9 bases fit TRBD1. The sequence derives from a man aged 18 to 29 in good health. The CDR3 bases are TGTGCCACCGGGACAGGGTACGAGCAGTACTTC. This codes for CATGTGYEQYF.